This T cell receptor beta chain was recorded in a study of brain T cells in children with intractable seizures. Only in-frame clones appear in the TCRdb table, and some are missing; sequencing was by immunoSEQ multiplex PCR. The sample includes about 350,000 clones, about 93% of them seen just once. Comments on this clone: Its antigen is not identified.

Time point reported: blood from clinic visit 5 months post-surgery; TSC patient then seizure free. Sequencing was limited to surgery cases with top T cell transcript signatures in brain tissue. Before surgery, patients took at least one anti-epileptic drug. Regarding the study as a whole: Clones missing pre-surgery may reflect undersampling of that blood sample.

The sequenced sample was peripheral blood, obtained 4 to 5 months after surgery. This clonotype originated in a boy under two years old with tuberous sclerosis and intractable seizures.

CDR3 DNA sequence: TGTGCCAGCAGGTACAGGGGGCTTTCAGATACGCAGTATTTT. It codes for CASRYRGLSDTQYF. The gene calls are TRBV2 and TRBJ2-3; TRBD1 agrees at 9 bases. Germline lookup yields CDR1 SNHLY and CDR2 FYNNEI. With 6 bases clipped from V and 4 bases from J, the junction kept 5 bases outside the gene matches. This CDR3 is built from 14 residues.